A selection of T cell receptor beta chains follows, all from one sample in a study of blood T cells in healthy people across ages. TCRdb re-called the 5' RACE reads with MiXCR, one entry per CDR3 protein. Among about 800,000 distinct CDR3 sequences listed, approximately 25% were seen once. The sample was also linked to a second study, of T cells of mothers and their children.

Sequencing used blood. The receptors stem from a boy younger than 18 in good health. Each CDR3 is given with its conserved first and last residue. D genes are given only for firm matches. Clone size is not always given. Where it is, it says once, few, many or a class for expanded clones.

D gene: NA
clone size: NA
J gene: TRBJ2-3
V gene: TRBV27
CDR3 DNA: TGTGCCAGCGGCTCCGGAGCCACAGATACGCAGTATTTT
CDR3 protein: CASGSGATDTQYF

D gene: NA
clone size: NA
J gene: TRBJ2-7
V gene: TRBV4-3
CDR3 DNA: TGCGCCAGCAGCCAAGATAGGGCCTACGGGCAGTACTTC
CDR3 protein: CASSQDRAYGQYF

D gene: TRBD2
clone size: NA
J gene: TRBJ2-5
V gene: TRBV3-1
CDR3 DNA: TGTGCCAGCAGCCCCTGGACTAGCGGATTAACCGAGACCCAGTACTTC
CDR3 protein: CASSPWTSGLTETQYF

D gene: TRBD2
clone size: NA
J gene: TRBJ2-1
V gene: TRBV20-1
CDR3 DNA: TGCAGTGCTAGAGTTTGGGGACTAGCGGGCAATGAGCAGTTCTTC
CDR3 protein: CSARVWGLAGNEQFF

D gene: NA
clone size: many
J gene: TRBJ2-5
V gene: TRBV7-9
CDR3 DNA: TGTGCCAGCAGCTTAGGTGTCAGCAAAGAGACCCAGTACTTC
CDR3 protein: CASSLGVSKETQYF

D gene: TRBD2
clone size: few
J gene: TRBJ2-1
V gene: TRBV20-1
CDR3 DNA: TGCAGTGCTAGAGATCTTGGCGGGAGCTCCTACAATGAGCAGTTCTTC
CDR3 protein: CSARDLGGSSYNEQFF

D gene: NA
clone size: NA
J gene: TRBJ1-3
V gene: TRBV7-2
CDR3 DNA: TGTGCCAGCAGCTTAGTAGGGGCGAGGGGAAACACCATATATTTT
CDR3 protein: CASSLVGARGNTIYF

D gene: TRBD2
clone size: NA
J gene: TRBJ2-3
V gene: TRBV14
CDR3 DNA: TGTGCCAGCAGCCAAGAACTAGCGGGTGGCACGCAGTATTTT
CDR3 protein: CASSQELAGGTQYF

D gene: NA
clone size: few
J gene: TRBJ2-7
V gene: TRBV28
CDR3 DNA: TGTGCCAGCAGTTTGGGGTCCCAGTCCTACGAGCAGTACTTC
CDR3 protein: CASSLGSQSYEQYF

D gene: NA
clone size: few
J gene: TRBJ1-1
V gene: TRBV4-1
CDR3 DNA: TGCGCCAGCAGCCTAGTCCCCGGTGGGTCTGGCACTGAAGCTTTCTTT
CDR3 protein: CASSLVPGGSGTEAFF

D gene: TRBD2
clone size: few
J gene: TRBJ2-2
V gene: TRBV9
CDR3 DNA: TGTGCCAGCAGCCCAAGAGCGGGGATCAACACCGGGGAGCTGTTTTTT
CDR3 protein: CASSPRAGINTGELFF

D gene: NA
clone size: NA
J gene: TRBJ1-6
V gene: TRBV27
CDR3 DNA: TGTGCCAGCAGTTTTGGGGGTTTGGGGAATTCACCCCTCCACTTT
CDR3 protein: CASSFGGLGNSPLHF

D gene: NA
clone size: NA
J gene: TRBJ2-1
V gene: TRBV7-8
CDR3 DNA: TGTGCCAGCAGCTTAGGGCCGACGAGGGGACACAATGAGCAGTTCTTC
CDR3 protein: CASSLGPTRGHNEQFF

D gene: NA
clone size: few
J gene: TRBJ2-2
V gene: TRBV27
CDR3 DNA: TGTGCCAGCAGTCCTTCCTGGGTAACCGGGGAGCTGTTTTTT
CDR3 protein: CASSPSWVTGELFF

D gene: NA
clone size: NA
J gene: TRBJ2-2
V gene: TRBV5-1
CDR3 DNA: TGCGCCAGCAGCTTGGATGCGGGACGGACCGGGGAGCTGTTTTTT
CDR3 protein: CASSLDAGRTGELFF

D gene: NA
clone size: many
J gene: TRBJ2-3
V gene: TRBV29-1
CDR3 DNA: TGCAGCGCAGAGCCACAGAGCACAGATACGCAGTATTTT
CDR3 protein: CSAEPQSTDTQYF

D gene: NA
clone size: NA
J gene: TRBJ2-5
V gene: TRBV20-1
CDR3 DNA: TGCAGTGCTAGGGATGGCATCCGGCGGCAGGAGACCCAGTACTTC
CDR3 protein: CSARDGIRRQETQYF

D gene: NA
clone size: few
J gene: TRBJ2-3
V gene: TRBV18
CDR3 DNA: TGTGCCAGCTCACCAATCCGGGGGCTTGACACAGATACGCAGTATTTT
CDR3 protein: CASSPIRGLDTDTQYF

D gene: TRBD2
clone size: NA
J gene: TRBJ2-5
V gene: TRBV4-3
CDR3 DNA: TGCGCCAGCAGCCAAGATGGGGCGGGAGGCGATGAGACCCAGTACTTC
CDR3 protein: CASSQDGAGGDETQYF

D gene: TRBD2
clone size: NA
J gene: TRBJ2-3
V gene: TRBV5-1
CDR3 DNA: TGCGCCAGCAGCTTCCCCCCGTTAGCGGGTTCAGTCACAGATACGCAGTATTTT
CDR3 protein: CASSFPPLAGSVTDTQYF

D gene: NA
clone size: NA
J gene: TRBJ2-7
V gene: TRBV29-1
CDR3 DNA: TGCAGCGTTTGCATCCCAGCGGGCGGGGACTACGAGCAGTACTTC
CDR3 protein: CSVCIPAGGDYEQYF

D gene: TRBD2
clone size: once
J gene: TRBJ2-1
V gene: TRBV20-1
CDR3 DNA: TGCAGTGCCCCTCTTAGCGGGAGCATACTCAATGAGCAGTTCTTC
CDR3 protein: CSAPLSGSILNEQFF

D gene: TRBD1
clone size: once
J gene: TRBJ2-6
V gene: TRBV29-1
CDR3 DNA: TGCAGCGTTCGCCCGACAGGGATTGCTGGGGCCAACGTCCTGACTTTC
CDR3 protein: CSVRPTGIAGANVLTF

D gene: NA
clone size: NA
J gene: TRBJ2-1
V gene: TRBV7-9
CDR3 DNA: TGTGCCAGCAGCATGGACTCGGGGTCTGAGCAGTTCTTC
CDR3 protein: CASSMDSGSEQFF

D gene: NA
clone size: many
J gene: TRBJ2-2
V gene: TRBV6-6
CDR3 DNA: TGTGCCAGCAGTTATCCCCCCGGGGAGCTGTTTTTT
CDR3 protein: CASSYPPGELFF

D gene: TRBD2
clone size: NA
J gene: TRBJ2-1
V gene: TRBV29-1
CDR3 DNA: TGCAGCGTTCTAGGCGGTCCAGCGGGAGGACGGCAGTTCTTC
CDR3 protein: CSVLGGPAGGRQFF

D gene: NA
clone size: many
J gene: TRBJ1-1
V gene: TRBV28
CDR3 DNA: TGTGCCAGCAGTCCGCCGGGGAGAGAAATGAACACTGAAGCTTTCTTT
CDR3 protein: CASSPPGREMNTEAFF

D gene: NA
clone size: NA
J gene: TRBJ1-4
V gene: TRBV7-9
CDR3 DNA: TGTGCCAGCAGCTTACGAATTTTGTTGGGGGAAAAACTGTTTTTT
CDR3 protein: CASSLRILLGEKLFF

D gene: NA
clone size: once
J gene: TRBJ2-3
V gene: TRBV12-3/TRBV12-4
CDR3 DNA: TGTGCCAGCACCTCTCAGGGCGGTAGAGCAGATACGCAGTATTTT
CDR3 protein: CASTSQGGRADTQYF

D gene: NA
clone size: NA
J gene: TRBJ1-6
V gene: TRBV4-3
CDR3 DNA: TGCGCCAGCAGCCAACTGGACAGTAATTCACCCCTCCACTTT
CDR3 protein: CASSQLDSNSPLHF

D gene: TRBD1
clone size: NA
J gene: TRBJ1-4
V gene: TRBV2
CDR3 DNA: TGTGCCAGCAGATCCGGGACAGCCTATGAAAAACTGTTTTTT
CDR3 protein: CASRSGTAYEKLFF

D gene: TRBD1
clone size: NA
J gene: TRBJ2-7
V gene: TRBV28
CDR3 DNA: TGTGCCAGCAGTTTCTGGGCGGGACAGGGTTACGAGCAGTACTTC
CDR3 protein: CASSFWAGQGYEQYF

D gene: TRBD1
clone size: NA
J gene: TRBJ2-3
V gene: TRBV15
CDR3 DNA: TGTACCACCAGCAGAGATAAGAGGGGGCCGGATACGCAGTATTTT
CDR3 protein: CTTSRDKRGPDTQYF

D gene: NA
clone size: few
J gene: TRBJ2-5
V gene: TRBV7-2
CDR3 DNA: TGTGCCAGCAGCTTTGGACCAACGGGGGAGACCCAGTACTTC
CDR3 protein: CASSFGPTGETQYF

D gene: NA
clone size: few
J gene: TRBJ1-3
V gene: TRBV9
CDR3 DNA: TGCGCCAGCAGCGTAGTCGGAACCGTAGGAAACACCATATATTTT
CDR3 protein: CASSVVGTVGNTIYF

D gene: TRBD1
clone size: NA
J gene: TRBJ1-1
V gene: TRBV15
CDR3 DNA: TGTGCCACCAGCAGGGACAGGGATTTCACTGAAGCTTTCTTT
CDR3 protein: CATSRDRDFTEAFF

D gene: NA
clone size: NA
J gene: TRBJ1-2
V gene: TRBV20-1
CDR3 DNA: TGCAGTGCCCAGCAGAGGATCGTAAGTGGCTACACCTTC
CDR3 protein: CSAQQRIVSGYTF

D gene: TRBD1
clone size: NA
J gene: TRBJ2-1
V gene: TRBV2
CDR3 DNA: TGTGCCAGCAGCGCTAAAGGCCCACAGGGGGCAAGTGAGCAGTTCTTC
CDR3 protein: CASSAKGPQGASEQFF

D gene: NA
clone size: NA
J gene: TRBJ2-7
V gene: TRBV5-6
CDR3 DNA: TGCGCCAGCAGCTTGGGTCAGGGCCAAATTCGGCAGTACTTC
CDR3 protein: CASSLGQGQIRQYF

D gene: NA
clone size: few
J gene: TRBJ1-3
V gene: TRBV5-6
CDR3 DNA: TGTGCCAGCCTGAACTCCCTGGGTAACACCATATATTTT
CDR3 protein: CASLNSLGNTIYF

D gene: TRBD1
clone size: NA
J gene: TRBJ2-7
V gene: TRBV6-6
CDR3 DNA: TGTGCCAGCAGTTACTCGACGGACAGGTCCTACGAGCAGTACTTC
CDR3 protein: CASSYSTDRSYEQYF

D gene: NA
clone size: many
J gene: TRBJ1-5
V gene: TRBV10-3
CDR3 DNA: TGTGCCATCAGTGACCCTCGACAGCCGAACCAGCCCCAGCATTTT
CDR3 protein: CAISDPRQPNQPQHF

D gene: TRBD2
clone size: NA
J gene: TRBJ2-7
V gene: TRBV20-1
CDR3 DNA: TGCAGTGCCGGGGGGGTGAGTCAATCCTACGAACAGTACTTC
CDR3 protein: CSAGGVSQSYEQYF

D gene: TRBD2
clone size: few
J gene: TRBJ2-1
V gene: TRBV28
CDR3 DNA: TGTGCCAGCATTCGAGGGAGGGCGATCCCCTACAATGAGCAGTTCTTC
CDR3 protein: CASIRGRAIPYNEQFF

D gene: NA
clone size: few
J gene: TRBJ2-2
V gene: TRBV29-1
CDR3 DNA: TGCAGCGTTCGGTTGTCCGGGGAGCTGTTTTTT
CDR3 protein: CSVRLSGELFF

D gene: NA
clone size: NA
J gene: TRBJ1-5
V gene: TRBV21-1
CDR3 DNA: TGTGCCAGCAGCAAAGAAGACAGGGGGGACCAGCCCCAGCATTTT
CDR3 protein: CASSKEDRGDQPQHF

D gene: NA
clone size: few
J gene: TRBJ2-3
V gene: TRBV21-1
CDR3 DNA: TGTGCCAGCAGCAAAGGTTGGGACAGGGGCGCAGATACGCAGTATTTT
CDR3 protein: CASSKGWDRGADTQYF

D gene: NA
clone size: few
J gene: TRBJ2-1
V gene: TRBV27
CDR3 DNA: TGTGCCAGCAGTGATAGGCTTAGAGATGAGCAGTTCTTC
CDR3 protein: CASSDRLRDEQFF

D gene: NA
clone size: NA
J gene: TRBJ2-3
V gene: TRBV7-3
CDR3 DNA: TGTGCCAGCAGCTTATCAGGGACCTTCACAGATACGCAGTATTTT
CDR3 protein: CASSLSGTFTDTQYF

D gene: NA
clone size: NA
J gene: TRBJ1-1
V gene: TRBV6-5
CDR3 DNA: TGTGCCAGCAGTTACCAGATTCCGGGAACAGGGAACACTGAAGCTTTCTTT
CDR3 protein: CASSYQIPGTGNTEAFF

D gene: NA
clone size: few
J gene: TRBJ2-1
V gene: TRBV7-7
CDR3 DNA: TGTGCTAGCAGCTTAGGTGCAGGGTACAATGAGCAGTTCTTC
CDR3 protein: CASSLGAGYNEQFF

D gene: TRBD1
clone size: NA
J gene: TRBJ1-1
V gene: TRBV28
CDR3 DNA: TGTGCCAGCACGAGATTTTGGGACAGGGTGAACACTGAAGCTTTCTTT
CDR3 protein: CASTRFWDRVNTEAFF

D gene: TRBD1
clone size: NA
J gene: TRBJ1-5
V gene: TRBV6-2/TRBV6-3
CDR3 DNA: TGTGCCAGCAGTCCCGGGACAGGGAAGAACCAGCCCCAGCATTTT
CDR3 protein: CASSPGTGKNQPQHF

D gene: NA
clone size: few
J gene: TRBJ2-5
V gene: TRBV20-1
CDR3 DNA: TGCAGTGCTAAAAGTCGAGAGCTCCAAGAGACCCAGTACTTC
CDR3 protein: CSAKSRELQETQYF

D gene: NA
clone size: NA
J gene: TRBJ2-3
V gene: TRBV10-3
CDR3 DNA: TGTGCCATCAGTGAGAAGCTAGCTGCCCCCCACCAGTATTTT
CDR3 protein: CAISEKLAAPHQYF

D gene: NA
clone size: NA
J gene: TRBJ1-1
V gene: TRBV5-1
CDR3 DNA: TGCGCCAGCAGCTTGGCTGGACGGTCTGAAGCTTTCTTT
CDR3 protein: CASSLAGRSEAFF

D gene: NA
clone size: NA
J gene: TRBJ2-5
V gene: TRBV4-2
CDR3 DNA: TGTGCCAGCAGCCAAGATCTGGGGACCCAGTACTTC
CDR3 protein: CASSQDLGTQYF

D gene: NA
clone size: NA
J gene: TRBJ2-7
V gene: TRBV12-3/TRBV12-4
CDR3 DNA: TGTGCCAGCAGCTCAAGCAACTACGAGCAGTACTTC
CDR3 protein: CASSSSNYEQYF

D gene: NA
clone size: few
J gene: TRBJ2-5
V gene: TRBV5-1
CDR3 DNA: TGCGCCAGCAGCTTTGGAGCGGCAGTCCAAGAGACCCAGTACTTC
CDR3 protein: CASSFGAAVQETQYF

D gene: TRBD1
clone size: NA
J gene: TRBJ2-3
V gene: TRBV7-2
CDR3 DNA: TGTGCCAGCAGCCCGCGGGACAGGGTGAAAGATACGCAGTATTTT
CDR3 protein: CASSPRDRVKDTQYF